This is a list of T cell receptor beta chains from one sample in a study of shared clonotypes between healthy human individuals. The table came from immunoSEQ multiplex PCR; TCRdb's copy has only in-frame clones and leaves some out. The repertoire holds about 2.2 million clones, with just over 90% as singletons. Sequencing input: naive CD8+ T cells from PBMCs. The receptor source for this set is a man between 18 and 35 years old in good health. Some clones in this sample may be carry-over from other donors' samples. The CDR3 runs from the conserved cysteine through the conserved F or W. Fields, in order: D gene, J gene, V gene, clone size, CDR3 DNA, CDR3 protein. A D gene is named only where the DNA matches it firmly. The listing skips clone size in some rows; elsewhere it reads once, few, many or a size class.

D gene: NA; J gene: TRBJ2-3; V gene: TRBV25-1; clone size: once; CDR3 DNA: TGTGCCAGCAGTTCGGGACTTTCAAATACGCAGTATTTT; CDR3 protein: CASSSGLSNTQYF
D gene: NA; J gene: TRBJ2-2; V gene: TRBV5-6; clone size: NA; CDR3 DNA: TGTGCCAGCAGCTGGGGAGGGACAGCTACCGGGGAGCTGTTTTTT; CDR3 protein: CASSWGGTATGELFF
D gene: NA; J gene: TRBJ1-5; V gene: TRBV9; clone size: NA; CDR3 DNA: TGTGCCAGCAGCGTAGGAGGGTCGGGGGAGCCCCAGCATTTT; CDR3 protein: CASSVGGSGEPQHF
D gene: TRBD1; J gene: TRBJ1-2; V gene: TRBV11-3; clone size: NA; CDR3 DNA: TGTGCCAGCAGCTTAGTAGGGACAGGGGGCGATGGCTACACCTTC; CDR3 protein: CASSLVGTGGDGYTF
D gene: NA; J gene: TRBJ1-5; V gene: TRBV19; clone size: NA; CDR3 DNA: TGTGCCAGTAGTCGGACGCCGGGCAATCAGCCCCAGCATTTT; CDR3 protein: CASSRTPGNQPQHF
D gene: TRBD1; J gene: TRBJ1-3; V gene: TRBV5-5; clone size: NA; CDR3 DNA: TGTGCCAGCAGCCCGACAGGGTTCTCTGGAAACACCATATATTTT; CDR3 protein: CASSPTGFSGNTIYF
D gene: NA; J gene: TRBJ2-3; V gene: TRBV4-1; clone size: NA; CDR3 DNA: TGCGCCAGCAGCCAAGGGAGGGGTGCAGATACGCAGTATTTT; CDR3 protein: CASSQGRGADTQYF
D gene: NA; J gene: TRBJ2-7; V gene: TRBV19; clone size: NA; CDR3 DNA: TGTGCCAGTAGTCAGGCAGGGTACGAGCAGTACTTC; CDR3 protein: CASSQAGYEQYF
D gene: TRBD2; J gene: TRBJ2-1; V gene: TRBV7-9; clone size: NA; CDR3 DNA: TGTGCCAGCAGCTTAGAAAGCGGGAGTAGCTACAATGAGCAGTTCTTC; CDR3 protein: CASSLESGSSYNEQFF
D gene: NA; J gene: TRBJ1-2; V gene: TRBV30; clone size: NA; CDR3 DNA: TGTGCCTGCAAGAGCTATGGCTACACCTTC; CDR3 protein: CACKSYGYTF
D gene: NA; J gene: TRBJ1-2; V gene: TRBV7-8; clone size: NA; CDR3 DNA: TGTGCCAGCAGCGCCTCGGGGTCCGACTATGGCTACACCTTC; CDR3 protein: CASSASGSDYGYTF
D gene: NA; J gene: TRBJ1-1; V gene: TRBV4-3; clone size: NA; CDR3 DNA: TGCGCCAGCAGCCAGAGGGATTTTTACACTGAAGCTTTCTTT; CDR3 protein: CASSQRDFYTEAFF
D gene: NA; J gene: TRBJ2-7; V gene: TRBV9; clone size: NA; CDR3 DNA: TGTGCCAGCAGCGAAGAGGTCGGGAGTACCTCCTACGAGCAGTACTTC; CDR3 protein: CASSEEVGSTSYEQYF
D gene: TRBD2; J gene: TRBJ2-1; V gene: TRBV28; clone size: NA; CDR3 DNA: TGTGCCAGCAGTTTAGGGTGGAAGCGGGGGTCCTACAATGAGCAGTTCTTC; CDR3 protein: CASSLGWKRGSYNEQFF
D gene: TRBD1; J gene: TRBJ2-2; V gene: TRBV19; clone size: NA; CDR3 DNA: TGTGCCAGTACCATCAGGGGGCCCACCGGGGAGCTGTTTTTT; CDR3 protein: CASTIRGPTGELFF
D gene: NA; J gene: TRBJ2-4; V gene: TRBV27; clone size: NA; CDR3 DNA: TGTGCCAGCAGCAAAAAAAACATTCAGTACTTC; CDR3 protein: CASSKKNIQYF
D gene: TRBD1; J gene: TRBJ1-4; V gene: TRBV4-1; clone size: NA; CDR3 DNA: TGCGCCAGCAGCCGCGCGGGACAGGCCTACCGATATATCCTGTTTTTT; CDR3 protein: CASSRAGQAYRYILFF
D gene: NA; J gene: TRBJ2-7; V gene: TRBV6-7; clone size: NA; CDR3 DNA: TGTGCCAGCAGTTACTCGACCCGGAACCACTACGAGCAGTACTTC; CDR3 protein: CASSYSTRNHYEQYF
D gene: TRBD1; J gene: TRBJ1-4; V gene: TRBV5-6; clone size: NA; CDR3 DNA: TGTGCCAGCAGCTACCACAGGGGGCGCTCAGTGTGGGAAAAACTGTTTTTT; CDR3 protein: CASSYHRGRSVWEKLFF
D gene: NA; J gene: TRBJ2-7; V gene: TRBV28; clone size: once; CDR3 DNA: TGTGCCAGCAGTTTCGGCAGCGACCCATCCTACGAGCAGTACTTC; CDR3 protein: CASSFGSDPSYEQYF
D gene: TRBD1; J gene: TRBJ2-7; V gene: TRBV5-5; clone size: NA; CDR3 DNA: TGTGCCAGCAGCCCCGGGACAGTCTACTACGAGCAGTACTTC; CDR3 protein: CASSPGTVYYEQYF
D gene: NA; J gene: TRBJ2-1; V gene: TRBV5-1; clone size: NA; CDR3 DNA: TGCGCCAGCAGCTTGACCGCAGTGAACTACAATGAGCAGTTCTTC; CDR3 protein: CASSLTAVNYNEQFF
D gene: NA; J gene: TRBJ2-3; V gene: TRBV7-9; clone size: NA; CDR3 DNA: TGTGCCAGCAGCTCCCGGTCCGACGGCACAGATACGCAGTATTTT; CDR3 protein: CASSSRSDGTDTQYF
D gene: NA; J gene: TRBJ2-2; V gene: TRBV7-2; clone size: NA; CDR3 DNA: TGTGCCAGCAGCTTAGTTCGTCCGAACACCGGGGAGCTGTTTTTT; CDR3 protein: CASSLVRPNTGELFF
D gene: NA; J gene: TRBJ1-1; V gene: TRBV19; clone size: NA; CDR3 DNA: TGTGCCAGTAGTATAGGGGGCGCGGAAGCTTTCTTT; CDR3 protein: CASSIGGAEAFF
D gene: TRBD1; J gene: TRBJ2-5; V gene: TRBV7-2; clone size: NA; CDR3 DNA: TGTGCCAGCAGCCGCCGGACAGGGGTCCAAGAGACCCAGTACTTC; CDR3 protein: CASSRRTGVQETQYF
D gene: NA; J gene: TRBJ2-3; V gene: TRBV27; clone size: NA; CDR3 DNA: TGTGCCAGCAGTTTACAACGGAAATCTAATTTGGATACGCAGTATTTT; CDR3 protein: CASSLQRKSNLDTQYF
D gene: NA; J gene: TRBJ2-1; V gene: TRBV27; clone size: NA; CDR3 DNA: TGTGCCAGCAGGATGGGGTCAGAAAATGAGCAGTTCTTC; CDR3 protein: CASRMGSENEQFF
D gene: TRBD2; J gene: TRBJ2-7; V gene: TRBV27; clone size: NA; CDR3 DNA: TGTGCCAGCAGTTCTAGCGGGAGGCGTGAGCAGTACTTC; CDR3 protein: CASSSSGRREQYF
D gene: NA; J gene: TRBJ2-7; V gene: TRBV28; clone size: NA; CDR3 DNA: TGTGCCAGCAGTGACCCGACAGTTTTCTCCTACGAGCAGTACTTC; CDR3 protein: CASSDPTVFSYEQYF
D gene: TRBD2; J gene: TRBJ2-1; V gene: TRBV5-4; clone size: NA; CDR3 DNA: TGTGCCAGCAGCTCCACCGGGACTAGCCCTTACAATGAGCAGTTCTTC; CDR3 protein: CASSSTGTSPYNEQFF
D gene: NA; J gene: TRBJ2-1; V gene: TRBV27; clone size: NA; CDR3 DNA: TGTGCCAGCAGTCTAGCCTTGAGCTCCTACAATGAGCAGTTCTTC; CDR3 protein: CASSLALSSYNEQFF
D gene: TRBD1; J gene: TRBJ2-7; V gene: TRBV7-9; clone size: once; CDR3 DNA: TGTGCCAGCAGCCAAAGGACAGGACCCGATCCAAGATACTACGAGCAGTACTTC; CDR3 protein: CASSQRTGPDPRYYEQYF
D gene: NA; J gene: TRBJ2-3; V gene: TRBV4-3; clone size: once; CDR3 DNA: TGCGCCAGCAGCCAAGATTGGGCGATGAGCGGCGATACGCAGTATTTT; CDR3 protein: CASSQDWAMSGDTQYF
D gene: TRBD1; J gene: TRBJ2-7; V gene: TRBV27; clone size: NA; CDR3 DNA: TGTGCCAGTGGGGTGGACAGGGGGCATCCTCAAAAACACTACGAGCAGTACTTC; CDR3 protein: CASGVDRGHPQKHYEQYF
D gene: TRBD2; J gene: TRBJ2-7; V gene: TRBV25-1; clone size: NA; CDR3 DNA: TGTGCCAGCAGTGAGTGGGCTAGCGGGGCTTACGAGCAGTACTTC; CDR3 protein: CASSEWASGAYEQYF
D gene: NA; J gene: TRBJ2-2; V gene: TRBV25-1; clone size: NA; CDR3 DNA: TGTGCCAGCAACCCACAAGATGGGGTCACCGGGGAGCTGTTTTTT; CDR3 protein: CASNPQDGVTGELFF
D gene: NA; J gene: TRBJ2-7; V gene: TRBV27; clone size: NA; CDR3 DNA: TGTGCCAGCAGTCCAATGACCCCTTACTACGAGCAGTACTTC; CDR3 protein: CASSPMTPYYEQYF
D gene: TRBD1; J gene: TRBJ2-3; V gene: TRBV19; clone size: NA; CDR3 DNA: TGTGCCAGTAGTATAAACGGTTGGGGGACAGGGGCGTATAGCACAGATACGCAGTATTTT; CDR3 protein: CASSINGWGTGAYSTDTQYF
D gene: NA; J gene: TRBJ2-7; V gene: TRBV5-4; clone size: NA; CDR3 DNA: TGTGCCAGCAGCTTCCCGGAAGAATACGAGCAGTACTTC; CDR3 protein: CASSFPEEYEQYF
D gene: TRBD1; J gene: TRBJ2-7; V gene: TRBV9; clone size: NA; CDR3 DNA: TGTGCCAGCAGCCCAGATACAGGGGACTACGAGCAGTACTTC; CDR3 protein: CASSPDTGDYEQYF
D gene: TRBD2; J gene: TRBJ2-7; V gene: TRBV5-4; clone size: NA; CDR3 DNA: TGTGCCAGCAGCCCACTAGCGGGAGGTAGTTACGAGCAGTACTTC; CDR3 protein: CASSPLAGGSYEQYF
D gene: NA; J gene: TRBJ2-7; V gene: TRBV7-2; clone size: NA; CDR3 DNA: TGTGCCAGCAGCTTGGGGCGGGACCTAGACTACGAGCAGTACTTC; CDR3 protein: CASSLGRDLDYEQYF
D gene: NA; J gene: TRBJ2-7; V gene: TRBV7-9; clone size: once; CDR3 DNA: TGTGCCAGCAGCTTTAGCAGGGACTACGAGCAGTACTTC; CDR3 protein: CASSFSRDYEQYF
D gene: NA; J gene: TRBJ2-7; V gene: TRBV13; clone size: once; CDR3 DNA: TGTGCCAGCAGCTCTCAGGGGTCGGTCCACGAGCAGTACTTC; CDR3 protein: CASSSQGSVHEQYF
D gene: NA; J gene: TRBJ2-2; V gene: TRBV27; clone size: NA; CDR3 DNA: TGTGCCAGCAGCCCTCAGCCGGGGGAGCTGTTTTTT; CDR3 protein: CASSPQPGELFF
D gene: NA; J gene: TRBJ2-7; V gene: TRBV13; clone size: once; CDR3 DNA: TGTGCCAGCGGCCAAAGCCAGGGAATCCCCTTCTACGAGCAGTACTTC; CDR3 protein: CASGQSQGIPFYEQYF
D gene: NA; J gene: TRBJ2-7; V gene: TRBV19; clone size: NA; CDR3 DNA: TGTGCCAGTAGTATGGTGAGCTCCTACGAGCAGTACTTC; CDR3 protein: CASSMVSSYEQYF
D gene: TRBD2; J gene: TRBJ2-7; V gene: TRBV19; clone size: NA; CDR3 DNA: TGTGCCAGTGGTAGACGACGGGAGCGGGGCCACTACGAGCAGTACTTC; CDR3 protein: CASGRRRERGHYEQYF
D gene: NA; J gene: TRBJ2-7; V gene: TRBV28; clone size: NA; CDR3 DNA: TGTGCCAGCAGTTCGAGGGGCTACGAGCAGTACTTC; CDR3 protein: CASSSRGYEQYF
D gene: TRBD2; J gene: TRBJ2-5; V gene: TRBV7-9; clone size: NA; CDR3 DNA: TGTGCCAGCAGCCCGGGACTAGGCAATGCTCAGTACTTC; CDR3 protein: CASSPGLGNAQYF